These 12 T cell receptor beta chains originate from one sample sequenced in a study of OX40 agonist ivuxolimab in advanced cancers. Profiled with immunoSEQ multiplex PCR; TCRdb holds only in-frame clones, not every one. The table includes around 23,000 clones, 77% detected once. Source: CD4+ or CD8+ T cells sorted from blood, taken in a trial of the OX40 agonist ivuxolimab. The receptors originated from an adult with an advanced solid tumor such as melanoma, head and neck, liver or kidney cancer.

The V gene is TRBV7-9, the J gene TRBJ1-2; D is ambiguous. This CDR3 is built from 14 residues. V dropped 4 bases and J dropped 2 bases, with 11 bases sitting between them. The germline CDR1 and CDR2 sequences are SEHNR and FQNEAQ (reference sequence). The CDR3 loop reads CASSWGGRNYGYTF. The CDR3 DNA sequence: TGTGCCAGCAGCTGGGGAGGGCGCAACTATGGCTACACCTTC.

This chain links TRBV5-6 with TRBJ2-2; D is possibly TRBD1 (5 bases). Germline V lookup: CDR1 SGHDT, CDR2 YYEEEE. The germline V and J ends were trimmed by 0 bases and 6 bases, with 6 bases remaining between them. CDR3 length equals 13 residues. CDR3 sequence reads: CASSLEGSGELFF. The CDR3 DNA is TGTGCCAGCAGCTTGGAGGGGTCCGGGGAGCTGTTTTTT.

The chain uses TRBV4-3 and TRBJ2-7; a possible D gene is TRBD2 (6 bases). Per germline, CDR1 LGHNA and CDR2 YSLEER. Trimming removed 0 bases at V and 5 bases at J, with 17 bases between. The CDR3 has 16 amino acids. CDR3 nucleotide sequence: TGCGCCAGCAGCCAAGATCTCCGGGGAGGAAGGGACGAGCAGTACTTC. This translates into CASSQDLRGGRDEQYF.

The chain links TRBV7-9 to TRBJ1-5; D is ambiguous. The CDR3 is 14 amino acids. CDR1 is SEHNR, CDR2 FQNEAQ, per germline (reference sequence). V was pared by 5 bases and J by 0 bases, with 8 bases between. CDR3 sequence (DNA): TGTGCCAGCAGCGCCACAAATAGCAATCAGCCCCAGCATTTT. Amino acid sequence: CASSATNSNQPQHF. The full variable domain, rest sourced from reference TRBV7-9 and TRBJ1-5, is DTGVSQNPRHKITKRGQNVTFRCDPISEHNRLYWYRQTLGQGPEFLTYFQNEAQLEKSRLLSDRFSAERPKGSFSTLEIQRTEQGDSAMYLCASSATNSNQPQHFGDGTRLSIL.

The V and J genes are TRBV30 and TRBJ2-3; 11 bases align to TRBD2. After removal of 8 bases from V and 4 bases from J, the junction contained 8 bases not matched to a gene. The V gene's germline CDR1 is GTSNPN and CDR2 SVGIG (reference sequence). This CDR3 region has 14 residues. The CDR3 DNA reads TGTGCCACCCTTAGCGGGGGGGGTCCAGATACGCAGTATTTT. Its protein product is CATLSGGGPDTQYF. Filled out from reference TRBV30 and TRBJ2-3, the complete variable domain reads SQTIHQWPATLVQPVGSPLSLECTVEGTSNPNLYWYRQAAGRGLQLLFYSVGIGQISSEVPQNLSASRPQDRQFILSSKKLLLSDSGFYLCATLSGGGPDTQYFGPGTRLTVL.

This chain connects TRBV6-1 to TRBJ2-1, with 9 positions matching TRBD2. The V gene's germline CDR1 is MNHNS and CDR2 SASEGT. CDR3 length: 15 residues. V was clipped by 3 bases and J by 5 bases; unmatched bases: 5. This CDR3 is CASSDSSGGNNEQFF. CDR3 DNA sequence: TGTGCCAGCAGTGACTCAAGCGGGGGGAACAATGAGCAGTTCTTC.

In its sample, this clone was seen a few times. The rearrangement joins TRBV10-1 to TRBJ1-5, with D possibly being TRBD1 (5 bases). Trimming took 6 bases from V and 7 from J, leaving 7 bases between them. Germline V gene sequence: CDR1 WNHNN, CDR2 SYGVQD (reference sequence). The CDR3 runs to 11 residues. The CDR3 DNA follows: TGCGCCAGCAGCCACAGGCAGCCCCAGCATTTT. Amino acid sequence: CASSHRQPQHF.

The V and J genes are TRBV9 and TRBJ1-3; D remains ambiguous. Germline V gene sequence: CDR1 SGDLS, CDR2 YYNGEE. V gave up 0 bases and J gave up 2 bases, with 12 bases separating them. This CDR3 has 16 amino acids. This chain's CDR3 is CASSVDPSDTGNTIYF. For the CDR3, the DNA is TGTGCCAGCAGCGTAGATCCCTCAGACACTGGAAACACCATATATTTT.

This chain links TRBV28 with TRBJ1-2; maybe TRBD1 (6 bases). Germline V CDR1 and CDR2: MDHEN, SYDVKM. This CDR3 region has 15 residues. Deletions cut 6 bases from V and 1 base from J, with 15 bases between. Here the CDR3 DNA reads TGTGCCAGCAGCGGTAGCCAGGGGAATAACTATGGCTACACCTTC. Its translation is CASSGSQGNNYGYTF.

This chain joins TRBV18 and TRBJ2-2; 8 nucleotides agree with TRBD1. The germline CDR1 and CDR2 sequences are KGHSH and LQKENI. This CDR3 has 15 amino acids. Trimming removed 8 bases from V and 3 bases from J; junction bases left unmatched: 8. The CDR3 nucleotides are TGTGCCAGCCCCAAGGACAGGGACTACACCGGGGAGCTGTTTTTT. Protein: CASPKDRDYTGELFF.

This chain uses TRBV7-9 with TRBJ2-1; D is perhaps TRBD1 (6 bases). Germline assignment: CDR1 SEHNR and CDR2 FQNEAQ (reference sequence). Trimming cost V 6 bases and J 9 bases, with 12 bases left between them. This CDR3 region has 12 residues. CDR3 region: CASSQGRSEQFF. The CDR3 region has the DNA TGTGCCAGCAGTCAGGGGCGGAGTGAGCAGTTCTTC.

The chain couples TRBV9 to TRBJ2-2; maybe TRBD1 (5 bases). The germline CDR1 and CDR2 sequences are SGDLS and YYNGEE. V was pared by 1 base and J by 8 bases, with 15 bases between. The length of the CDR3 is 15 residues. CDR3 sequence: CASSVWAGKPGELFF. The CDR3 region has the DNA TGTGCCAGCAGCGTATGGGCAGGGAAGCCTGGGGAGCTGTTTTTT.